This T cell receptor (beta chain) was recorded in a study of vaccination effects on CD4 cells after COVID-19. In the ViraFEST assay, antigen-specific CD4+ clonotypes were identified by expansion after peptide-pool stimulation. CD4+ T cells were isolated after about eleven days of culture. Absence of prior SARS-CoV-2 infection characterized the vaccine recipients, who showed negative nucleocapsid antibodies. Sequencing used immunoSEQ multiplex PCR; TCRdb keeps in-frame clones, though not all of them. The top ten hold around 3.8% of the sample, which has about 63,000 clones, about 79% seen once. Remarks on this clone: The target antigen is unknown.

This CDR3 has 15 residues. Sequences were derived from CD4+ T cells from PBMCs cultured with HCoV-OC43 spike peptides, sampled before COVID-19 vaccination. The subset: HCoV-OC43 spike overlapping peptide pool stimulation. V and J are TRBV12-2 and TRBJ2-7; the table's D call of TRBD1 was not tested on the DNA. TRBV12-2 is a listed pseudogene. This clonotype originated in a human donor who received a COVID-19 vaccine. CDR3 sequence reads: CASRARTGGRSEQYV. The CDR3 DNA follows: TGTGCAAGTCGCGCCCGGACAGGGGGCCGGTCGGAGCAGTACGTC.